These 8 T cell receptor beta chains share one sample of origin, sequenced in a study of blood T cell repertoires in COVID-19. Using immunoSEQ multiplex PCR, the repertoire was profiled, and TCRdb retains in-frame clones only, with some absent. The table shows 150,000 to 200,000 clones, with 70% to 90% occurring only once. Sequencing was carried out using peripheral blood. These receptors came from a man aged 55 to 70 with acute or convalescent COVID-19.

This chain's CDR3 is CASSPGSNQPQHF. DNA for the CDR3: TGTGCCAGCAGTCCCGGGAGCAATCAGCCCCAGCATTTT. V is TRBV12-3 or TRBV12-4 and J is TRBJ1-5; unclear D gene. CDR3 length: 13 amino acids. V was cut by 5 bases and J by 1 base, with 6 bases left in between.

The chain joins TRBV6-6 to TRBJ1-5; 10 positions match TRBD1. This CDR3 has 17 residues. Germline V gives CDR1 MNHNY, CDR2 SVGAGI (reference sequence). V gave up 5 bases and J gave up 1 base; unmatched junction bases: 8. In DNA, the CDR3 is TGTGCCAGCAGTCCCGGGACAGGGGTTGGGAGCAATCAGCCCCAGCATTTT. It is translated as CASSPGTGVGSNQPQHF.

The genes are TRBV11-2 and TRBJ2-3, with D perhaps matching TRBD1 (5 bases). Germline V gene lookup returns CDR1 SGHAT and CDR2 FQNNGV. The V end lost 5 bases, the J end lost 1 base, and 10 bases lay between the germline ends. The CDR3 length is 14 residues. This chain's CDR3 is CASSQSRGTDTQYF. The CDR3 nucleotides are TGTGCCAGCAGCCAGTCCAGGGGCACAGATACGCAGTATTTT.

Concerning this clone itself: The junction departs from germline at one end; a sequencing error may be responsible. The chain employs TRBV7-7 and TRBJ2-3; D unclear. From germline, CDR1 is SSHAT and CDR2 FNYEAQ (reference sequence). The CDR3 totals 17 residues. As DNA, the CDR3 is TGTGCTAGCAGCTTAGGGTCTTCAGGAATTTTCACAGATACGCAGTATTTT. The encoded protein is CASSLGSSGIFTDTQYF. The whole variable domain, filled in from reference TRBV7-7 and TRBJ2-3, reads GAGVSQSPRYKVTKRGQDVTLRCDPISSHATLYWYQQALGQGPEFLTYFNYEAQPDKSGLPSDRFSAERPEGSISTLTIQRTEQRDSAMYRCASSLGSSGIFTDTQYFGPGTRLTVL.

The gene calls are TRBV3-1 (or the pseudogene TRBV3-2) and TRBJ2-3; D is possibly TRBD1 (5 bases). The germline CDR1 and CDR2 sequences are LGHDT and YNNKEL (reference sequence). This CDR3 has 15 amino acids. The V end lost 4 bases, the J end lost 4 bases, and 15 bases lay between the germline ends. The CDR3 loop reads CASSPIVGHSDTQYF. CDR3 nucleotide sequence: TGTGCCAGCAGCCCAATAGTGGGGCATTCAGATACGCAGTATTTT.

The CDR3 protein is CASSLGFTGLNTEAFF. CDR3 bases: TGTGCCAGCAGCTTAGGCTTCACGGGGTTAAACACTGAAGCTTTCTTT. The chain carries TRBV7-8 and TRBJ1-1, with D unclear. Trimming left V 1 base short and J 2 bases short, with 14 bases between. The CDR3 is 16 residues long. Germline assignment: CDR1 SGHVS and CDR2 FQNEAQ. Full variable domain (outside the CDR3, taken from reference TRBV7-8 and TRBJ1-1): GAGVSQSPRYKVAKRGQDVALRCDPISGHVSLFWYQQALGQGPEFLTYFQNEAQLDKSGLPSDRFFAERPEGSVSTLKIQRTQQEDSAVYLCASSLGFTGLNTEAFFGQGTRLTVV.

This clone was found a few times. The chain couples TRBV19 to TRBJ1-1; 9 bases line up with TRBD1. V was pared by 7 bases and J by 11 bases, with 20 bases of the junction left unmatched. Germline V gives CDR1 LNHDA, CDR2 SQIVND (reference sequence). This CDR3 comprises 16 residues. The CDR3: CASNLQIGTGNLGAFF. In DNA, the CDR3 is TGTGCCAGTAACTTACAGATCGGGACAGGGAATCTAGGGGCTTTCTTT.

The chain combines TRBV4-1 with TRBJ2-1; perhaps TRBD2 as D (6 bases). CDR3 length equals 16 residues. Trimming shortened V by 5 bases and J by 2 bases, and 16 bases separated the two germline ends. Germline loops: CDR1 MGHRA, CDR2 YSYEKL. The CDR3 DNA reads TGCGCCAGCAGCTCCCGGGACTCCCGAACCTACAATGAGCAGTTCTTC. Translated: CASSSRDSRTYNEQFF.